The 28 T cell receptor beta chains reported below all come from one sample, sequenced in a study of CD8 T cells in Susac syndrome. With random hexamers, reverse transcription was performed on roughly 0.5 to 1 ug of RNA. TCRdb re-derived calls from the immunoSEQ multiplex PCR reads in MiXCR, one entry per CDR3 protein. The sample has 150,000 or so distinct CDR3 sequences; around 95% are singletons. The sample taken for sequencing was CD4+ T cells from PBMCs. These receptors were obtained from a human donor with Susac syndrome.

This clonotype turned up a few times. This chain links TRBV29-1 with TRBJ1-1; D ambiguous. V shed 5 bases and J shed 1 base, with 8 bases lying between them. The CDR3 consists of 12 residues. Looked up from germline, CDR1 is SQVTM and CDR2 is ANQGSEA. The CDR3 bases are TGCAGCGTTACGGTGACGAACACTGAAGCTTTCTTT. Translated, it gives CSVTVTNTEAFF.

The rearrangement uses TRBV7-2 and TRBJ1-6; D is ambiguous. Germline-derived CDR1 and CDR2 are SGHTA and FQGNSA. There are 12 residues in the CDR3. Trimming cost V 6 bases and J 5 bases, with 5 bases left between them. CDR3 nucleotides: TGTGCCAGCAGGTCGGATAATTCACCCCTCCACTTT. It specifies CASRSDNSPLHF.

The rearrangement links TRBV29-1 to TRBJ2-7, with 10 bases identical to TRBD2. This CDR3 is built from 13 residues. Germline V lookup: CDR1 SQVTM, CDR2 ANQGSEA. Unmatched junction bases numbered 5, after V lost 4 bases and J lost 5 bases. This CDR3 is CSVGKREGNEQYF. In DNA, the CDR3 is TGCAGCGTTGGGAAGCGGGAGGGTAACGAGCAGTACTTC.

J is TRBJ2-6 and V is TRBV7-2; D not certain. This CDR3 is 16 amino acids long. V lost 3 bases and J lost 0, with 9 bases in between. Germline CDR1 SGHTA, CDR2 FQGNSA. The CDR3 sequence is CASSLAVGSGANVLTF. CDR3 coding DNA: TGTGCCAGCAGCTTGGCAGTCGGCTCTGGGGCCAACGTCCTGACTTTC.

This chain joins TRBV4-1 and TRBJ1-1; perhaps TRBD1 as D (5 bases). V lost 0 bases and J lost 1, with 9 bases in between. The germline CDR1 and CDR2 sequences are MGHRA and YSYEKL. The CDR3 has 15 residues. This CDR3 reads CASSQDREGNTEAFF. The DNA of the CDR3 is TGCGCCAGCAGCCAAGACAGGGAAGGGAACACTGAAGCTTTCTTT.

This clonotype came up once. This rearrangement joins TRBV12-3 or TRBV12-4 to TRBJ2-4; TRBD1 might be the D (6 bases). The ends were cut back, 6 bases at V and 9 bases at J, with 15 bases in the middle. This CDR3 is 13 amino acids long. This CDR3 reads CASSRGQIGIQYF. CDR3 DNA: TGTGCCAGCAGCCGGGGACAAATCGGCATTCAGTACTTC.

J is TRBJ1-1 and V is TRBV29-1; no clear D gene. Germline V gene lookup returns CDR1 SQVTM and CDR2 ANQGSEA. This CDR3 spans 13 amino acids. V gave up 4 bases and J gave up 0 bases, with 9 bases separating them. The CDR3 spells CSVVASMNTEAFF. In nucleotides, the CDR3 is TGCAGCGTTGTCGCCTCCATGAACACTGAAGCTTTCTTT.

The rearrangement uses TRBV4-1 and TRBJ2-7; D possibly uses TRBD1 or TRBD2 (5 bases each). From germline, CDR1 is MGHRA and CDR2 YSYEKL. V lost 0 bases and J lost 0, with 9 bases in between. CDR3 length: 15 residues. The CDR3 protein is CASSQEAGSSYEQYV. The CDR3 DNA sequence: TGCGCCAGCAGCCAAGAGGCAGGGAGCTCCTACGAGCAGTACGTC.

The chain couples TRBV29-1 to TRBJ2-1; the match to TRBD2 covers 7 bases. The V gene end was trimmed by 6 bases and the J gene end by 3 bases; junction bases not matched to a gene: 11. The CDR3 is 15 amino acids. CDR1 and CDR2 (germline): SQVTM, ANQGSEA. CDR3 sequence (DNA): TGCAGCGTGGGGGAGGGCGGGAACGTCTACAATGAGCAGTTCTTC. Translation gives CSVGEGGNVYNEQFF.

The V call is TRBV28, the J call TRBJ2-7; possible D gene TRBD1, 5 bases. Trimming shortened V by 8 bases and J by 1 base, and 9 bases separated the two germline ends. The CDR3 totals 12 residues. From germline, CDR1 is MDHEN and CDR2 SYDVKM. CDR3 amino acids: CASARTSYEQYF. The CDR3 DNA sequence: TGTGCCAGCGCCCGGACATCCTACGAGCAGTACTTC.

V gene TRBV30 combines with J gene TRBJ2-4, with 14 bases identical to TRBD2. The CDR3 totals 14 residues. With V trimmed by 8 bases and J by 9 bases, 9 bases remained unmatched. Germline loops: CDR1 GTSNPN, CDR2 SVGIG (reference sequence). CDR3 residues: CALRLAGGPGIQYF. The CDR3 coding sequence is TGTGCCCTCCGACTAGCGGGAGGGCCTGGCATTCAGTACTTC. Using reference TRBV30 and TRBJ2-4 for the parts outside the CDR3, the full variable domain is SQTIHQWPATLVQPVGSPLSLECTVEGTSNPNLYWYRQAAGRGLQLLFYSVGIGQISSEVPQNLSASRPQDRQFILSSKKLLLSDSGFYLCALRLAGGPGIQYFGAGTRLSVL.

The chain recombines TRBV14 with TRBJ2-3; 12 bases fit TRBD2. The CDR3 length is 16 residues. The germline V gene encodes CDR1 SGHDN and CDR2 FVKESK. J lost 3 bases, V lost 1 base, and 2 bases had no gene match. The CDR3 nucleotides read TGTGCCAGCAGCCAAGGACTAGCGGGAGTTACAGATACGCAGTATTTT. This gives the protein CASSQGLAGVTDTQYF.

The chain combines TRBV9 with TRBJ1-3; D remains unclear. Germline loops: CDR1 SGDLS, CDR2 YYNGEE. V lost 4 bases, J lost 0 bases, and 8 bases lay in between. The CDR3 runs to 14 residues. In nucleotides, the CDR3 is TGTGCCAGCAGCACCATCGACTCTGGAAACACCATATATTTT. Translated, it gives CASSTIDSGNTIYF. Using reference TRBV9 and TRBJ1-3 for the parts outside the CDR3, the full variable domain is DSGVTQTPKHLITATGQRVTLRCSPRSGDLSVYWYQQSLDQGLQFLIQYYNGEERAKGNILERFSAQQFPDLHSELNLSSLELGDSALYFCASSTIDSGNTIYFGEGSWLTVV.

The chain employs TRBV9 and TRBJ2-2, with D unclear. Germline loops: CDR1 SGDLS, CDR2 YYNGEE. Trimming removed 0 bases from V and 7 bases from J, with 4 bases in between. The CDR3 runs to 12 residues. DNA of the CDR3: TGTGCCAGCAGCGTAGGGGGCGGGGAGCTGTTTTTT. Protein product: CASSVGGGELFF.

The chain recombines TRBV12-3 or TRBV12-4 with TRBJ2-7; 7 bases match TRBD1. J was trimmed by 2 bases and V by 3 bases; bases with no gene match: 1. This CDR3 spans 13 amino acids. The CDR3 region has the DNA TGTGCCAGCAGTTTGACAGGGACCTACGAGCAGTACTTC. Its protein product is CASSLTGTYEQYF.

The J gene is TRBJ2-2, the V gene TRBV7-9, with a possible D match to TRBD2 (5 bases). V was cut by 10 bases and J by 1 base, with 13 bases left in between. The CDR3 loop spans 14 amino acids. Germline CDR1 SEHNR, CDR2 FQNEAQ (reference sequence). CDR3 sequence: CATSETMNTGELFF. The CDR3 region has the DNA TGTGCCACCTCCGAGACTATGAACACCGGGGAGCTGTTTTTT.

The chain is built from TRBV18 and TRBJ1-1; TRBD1 aligns across 8 bases. CDR3 size: 12 residues. Germline V lookup: CDR1 KGHSH, CDR2 LQKENI. V gave up 2 bases and J gave up 7 bases; unmatched junction bases: 0. The CDR3 is CASSPGTGEAFF. The CDR3 region has the DNA TGTGCCAGCTCACCAGGGACAGGTGAAGCTTTCTTT.

A single count supports this clonotype. The chain recombines TRBV20-1 with TRBJ2-7; D might be TRBD1 (5 bases). Germline loops: CDR1 DFQATT, CDR2 SNEGSKA (reference sequence). The CDR3 spans 16 residues. V lost 0 bases and J 6 bases, leaving 21 bases between the germline ends. CDR3 amino acids: CSARDLGTGSLVEQYF. DNA of the CDR3: TGCAGTGCTAGAGATCTAGGTACAGGCAGTTTGGTCGAGCAGTACTTC.

The chain links TRBV27 to TRBJ2-3; TRBD1 matches at 8 bases. This CDR3 is 17 amino acids long. Germline V lookup: CDR1 MNHEY, CDR2 SMNVEV (reference sequence). Germline trimming cut 5 bases from V and 1 base from J; bases unmatched to any gene: 11. The CDR3: CASSPWDRTIRTDTQYF. As DNA, the CDR3 is TGTGCCAGCAGTCCCTGGGACAGGACAATTCGCACAGATACGCAGTATTTT.

V gene TRBV7-9 combines with J gene TRBJ2-5, with a weak D call TRBD1 (6 bases). V was pared by 7 bases and J by 1 base, with 10 bases between. Germline-derived CDR1 and CDR2 are SEHNR and FQNEAQ (reference sequence). This CDR3 has 13 amino acids. The chain's CDR3 is CASNQDSQETQYF. CDR3 coding DNA: TGTGCCAGCAACCAGGACAGCCAAGAGACCCAGTACTTC.

V gene TRBV9 combines with J gene TRBJ2-2, with unresolved D. V lost 5 bases, J lost 3 bases, and 11 bases lay in between. The CDR3 is made up of 14 amino acids. The germline gives CDR1 SGDLS, CDR2 YYNGEE. This CDR3 is CASSLGIDTGELFF. CDR3 DNA sequence: TGTGCCAGCAGTCTGGGTATCGACACCGGGGAGCTGTTTTTT.

The chain links TRBV11-2 to TRBJ2-1, with D hard to call. Germline V lookup: CDR1 SGHAT, CDR2 FQNNGV. V gave up 5 bases and J gave up 1 base, with 12 bases separating them. This CDR3 is 15 amino acids long. CDR3 DNA sequence: TGTGCCAGCAGCCTTGGATTGGAGTCCTACAATGAGCAGTTCTTC. This sequence encodes CASSLGLESYNEQFF.

The V gene is TRBV18, the J gene TRBJ2-5, with unresolved D. Germline CDR1 and CDR2: KGHSH and LQKENI. Between the trimmed V and J ends, which lost 3 bases and 9 bases, there was a span of 14 bases. This CDR3 spans 13 amino acids. Here the CDR3 DNA reads TGTGCCAGCTCACCGATGCGGAGCGAGCCCCAGTACTTC. Its translation is CASSPMRSEPQYF. The complete variable domain, with remaining parts taken from reference TRBV18 and TRBJ2-5, reads NAGVMQNPRHLVRRRGQEARLRCSPMKGHSHVYWYRQLPEEGLKFMVYLQKENIIDESGMPKERFSAEFPKEGPSILRIQQVVRGDSAAYFCASSPMRSEPQYFGPGTRLLVL.

J is TRBJ2-7 and V is TRBV7-2, with a tentative D call TRBD2 (5 bases). Looked up from germline, CDR1 is SGHTA and CDR2 is FQGNSA. V shed 2 bases and J shed 7 bases, with 18 bases lying between them. CDR3 length: 15 amino acids. CDR3 nucleotides: TGTGCCAGCAGCTTATCCTTAGCCGGGATGGGGGAGCAGTACTTC. Protein: CASSLSLAGMGEQYF.

V and J are TRBV29-1 and TRBJ2-3; no firm D call. From germline, CDR1 is SQVTM and CDR2 ANQGSEA. Trimming removed 2 bases at V and 5 bases at J, with 8 bases between. The CDR3 covers 12 residues. The CDR3 sequence: CSVEPWEDTQYF. The CDR3 coding sequence is TGCAGCGTTGAACCTTGGGAAGATACGCAGTATTTT.

The genes are TRBV10-3 and TRBJ2-1; 8 bases are a match to TRBD2. Germline trimming cut 7 bases from V and 2 bases from J; bases unmatched to any gene: 4. The length of the CDR3 is 14 residues. Germline CDR1 is ENHRY and CDR2 is SYGVKD. CDR3 nucleotides: TGTGCCATCACCAGCGGGAGTGCCTACAATGAGCAGTTCTTC. Translation: CAITSGSAYNEQFF.

This sequence joins TRBV29-1 and TRBJ1-6; no firm D call. Per the germline V gene, CDR1 is SQVTM and CDR2 is ANQGSEA. The CDR3 sequence is 15 residues long. Trimming cost V 5 bases and J 7 bases, with 18 bases left between them. The CDR3, as DNA: TGCAGCGTTCAGGTCGAGGACGCCTTAAATTCACCCCTCCACTTT. It encodes CSVQVEDALNSPLHF.

The chain uses TRBV28 and TRBJ2-5; 8 positions agree with TRBD2. The CDR3 length is 17 residues. CDR1 is MDHEN, CDR2 SYDVKM, per germline. V trimming: 3 bases; J trimming: 1 base; junction bases outside the gene matches: 10. CDR3 nucleotide sequence: TGTGCCAGCAGTTTCGGTGCTATAGCGGGGTTCCAAGAGACCCAGTACTTC. The encoded protein is CASSFGAIAGFQETQYF. Full variable domain (remainder filled in from reference TRBV28 and TRBJ2-5): DVKVTQSSRYLVKRTGEKVFLECVQDMDHENMFWYRQDPGLGLRLIYFSYDVKMKEKGDIPEGYSVSREKKERFSLILESASTNQTSMYLCASSFGAIAGFQETQYFGPGTRLLVL.